The 15 T cell receptor beta chains below all came from one sample that was sequenced in a study of low-dose radiotherapy and immunotherapy resistance in tumors. Covering alpha and beta chains, TRAV- and TRBV-specific primers were used for the first-strand cDNA. TCR amplification ran roughly 21 PCR cycles using constant-region and V-primer adapter primers. TCRdb independently ran MiXCR on the reads; one entry per CDR3 protein. The sample carries about 9,800 distinct CDR3 sequences, about two fifths recorded once. All receptors derive from a human donor with advanced metastatic prostate, ovarian, gallbladder or colorectal cancer (not recorded which). This table probably holds off-target reads from a library built for another chain.

This chain connects TRBV28 to TRBJ1-2; D is unclear. This CDR3 has 13 residues. Germline CDR1 reads MDHEN; CDR2 reads SYDVKM. V lost 5 bases, J lost 2 bases, and 9 bases lay in between. The CDR3 loop is CASSTPYNYGYTF. CDR3 nucleotide sequence: TGTGCCAGCAGTACCCCATACAACTATGGCTACACCTTC.

The DNA of the CDR3 is TGTGCCAGCAGCAAAGGCCAGGGCATACAAGAGACCCAGTACTTC. It is translated as CASSKGQGIQETQYF. The chain is built from TRBV21-1 and TRBJ2-5; TRBD1 is taken as the D call from the table, unchecked against the DNA. TRBV21-1 is a listed pseudogene. The CDR3 is 15 residues long.

A few counts support this clonotype. The chain uses TRBV7-9 and TRBJ2-3; the D is unclear. Trimming stripped 4 bases from V and 0 bases from J, with 8 bases between. The CDR3 covers 14 residues. Germline lookup yields CDR1 SEHNR and CDR2 FQNEAQ (reference sequence). CDR3 nucleotide sequence: TGTGCCAGCAGCTGGGGATCTAGCACAGATACGCAGTATTTT. This codes for CASSWGSSTDTQYF.

A few counts support this clonotype. The rearrangement joins TRBV5-5 to TRBJ2-2, with D possibly TRBD1 on 5 matching bases. V gave up 4 bases and J gave up 6 bases, with 10 bases separating them. This CDR3 has 13 amino acids. Germline V lookup: CDR1 SGHKS, CDR2 YYEKEE (reference sequence). The CDR3 loop reads CASSPRASGELFF. In DNA, the CDR3 is TGTGCCAGCAGCCCCAGGGCATCCGGGGAGCTGTTTTTT.

This clonotype is judged medium-sized. The rearrangement joins TRBV18 to TRBJ1-5, with a tentative D call TRBD1 (5 bases). V shed 3 bases and J shed 1 base, with 7 bases lying between them. The CDR3 contains 14 residues. Germline V gene sequence: CDR1 KGHSH, CDR2 LQKENI. CDR3 nucleotides: TGTGCCAGCTCACCGGACACCAGCAATCAGCCCCAGCATTTT. It yields the protein CASSPDTSNQPQHF.

In this sample, this clonotype turned up a few times. The rearrangement joins TRBV10-3 to TRBJ2-1; D is possibly TRBD1 (6 bases). Looked up from germline, CDR1 is ENHRY and CDR2 is SYGVKD. This CDR3 comprises 15 residues. The V gene lost 4 bases and the J gene lost 4 bases, with 14 bases spanning the gap. CDR3 nucleotide sequence: TGTGCCATCAGTGTTTCCGGGACACAATACAATGAGCAGTTCTTC. Amino acid sequence: CAISVSGTQYNEQFF.

The V call is TRBV12-3 or TRBV12-4, the J call TRBJ2-3; tentative D call: TRBD2 (7 bases). The CDR3 runs to 15 residues. Trimming stripped 3 bases from V and 6 bases from J, with 16 bases between. CDR3 region: CASSFIGGPADTQYF. As DNA, the CDR3 is TGTGCCAGCAGTTTTATCGGGGGGCCCGCCGATACGCAGTATTTT.

The CDR3 is CASSMTGTDTQYF. The CDR3 DNA follows: TGTGCCAGCAGCATGACAGGGACAGATACGCAGTATTTT. The V and J genes are TRBV27 and TRBJ2-3, with TRBD1 matching 7 bases. The V and J ends lost 6 bases and 3 bases, in that order; junction bases with no gene match: 3. Germline CDR1 MNHEY, CDR2 SMNVEV (reference sequence). This CDR3 has 13 amino acids.

Only a few counts were recorded for this clonotype. The chain joins TRBV5-6 to TRBJ2-1; no clear D. The CDR3 consists of 13 residues. Germline V lookup: CDR1 SGHDT, CDR2 YYEEEE. Trimming removed 0 bases from V and 3 bases from J, with 4 bases in between. The CDR3 reads CASSLGHYNEQFF. The DNA of the CDR3 is TGTGCCAGCAGCTTGGGGCACTACAATGAGCAGTTCTTC.

The chain recombines TRBV7-2 with TRBJ2-7; 7 nucleotides agree with TRBD1. The ends lost 6 bases at V and 5 bases at J; junction bases unmatched: 7. Per the germline V gene, CDR1 is SGHTA and CDR2 is FQGNSA. CDR3 size: 13 residues. The CDR3 here is CASSFPGGNEQYF. As DNA, the CDR3 is TGTGCCAGCAGTTTCCCAGGGGGAAACGAGCAGTACTTC.

The chain has TRBV20-1 and TRBJ2-5; TRBD2 might be the D (6 bases). The CDR3 runs to 13 residues. The V end lost 6 bases, the J end lost 1 base, and 12 bases lay between the germline ends. CDR1 and CDR2 from the germline V gene are DFQATT and SNEGSKA (reference sequence). The CDR3 here is CSAPWGVQETQYF. Written as DNA, the CDR3 is TGCAGTGCCCCCTGGGGGGTCCAAGAGACCCAGTACTTC.

This clonotype was detected only a few times. The V call is TRBV29-1, the J call TRBJ2-1, with a weak D call TRBD2 (5 bases). This CDR3 contains 13 residues. The germline CDR1 and CDR2 sequences are SQVTM and ANQGSEA. CDR3 DNA sequence: TGCAGTACTATCACCGGCGGGTACAATGAGCAGTTCTTC. Translation gives CSTITGGYNEQFF.

The chain uses TRBV29-1 and TRBJ2-7, with 7 bases lining up with TRBD1. V was pared by 5 bases and J by 0 bases, with 1 base of the junction left unmatched. This CDR3 region has 12 residues. The germline gives CDR1 SQVTM, CDR2 ANQGSEA. The CDR3 nucleotides read TGCAGCGTTCGGGACAGCTCCTACGAGCAGTACTTC. Its protein product is CSVRDSSYEQYF.

This chain uses TRBV5-6 with TRBJ2-7; TRBD1 is a possible D gene (5 bases). The CDR3 spans 13 residues. V lost 3 bases and J lost 0, with 7 bases in between. Germline V gives CDR1 SGHDT, CDR2 YYEEEE. CDR3: CASSWTSSYEQYF. The CDR3 nucleotides read TGTGCCAGCAGCTGGACAAGCTCCTACGAGCAGTACTTC.

V usage is TRBV10-2 and J usage is TRBJ2-3; 8 nucleotides align to TRBD1. This CDR3 comprises 13 residues. Germline V lookup: CDR1 WSHSY, CDR2 SAAADI. J gave up 4 bases and V 6 bases, and 3 bases lay outside the gene matches. The CDR3 loop reads CASRDRASDTQYF. The CDR3 DNA reads TGCGCCAGCAGGGACAGGGCGTCAGATACGCAGTATTTT.